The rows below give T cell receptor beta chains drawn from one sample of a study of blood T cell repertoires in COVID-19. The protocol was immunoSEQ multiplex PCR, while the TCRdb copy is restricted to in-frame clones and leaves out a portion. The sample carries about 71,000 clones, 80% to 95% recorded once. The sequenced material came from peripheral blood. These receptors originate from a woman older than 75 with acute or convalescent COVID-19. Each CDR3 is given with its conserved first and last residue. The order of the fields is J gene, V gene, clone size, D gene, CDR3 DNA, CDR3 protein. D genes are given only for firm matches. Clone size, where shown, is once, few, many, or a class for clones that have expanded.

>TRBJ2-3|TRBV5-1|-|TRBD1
TGCGCCAGCAGCTACAGACAGGGGGCTGGAGATACGCAGTATTTT
CASSYRQGAGDTQYF
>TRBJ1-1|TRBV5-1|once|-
TGCGCCAGCAGCGCAGGACAGCTGAACACTGAAGCTTTCTTT
CASSAGQLNTEAFF
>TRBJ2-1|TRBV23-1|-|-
TGCGCCAGCAGTCGTAATGGACTCATCCTACCAGATGAGCAGTTCTTC
CASSRNGLILPDEQFF
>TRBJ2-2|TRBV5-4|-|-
TGTGCCAGCAGCGGTACAGGGACCACCGGGGAGCTGTTTTTT
CASSGTGTTGELFF
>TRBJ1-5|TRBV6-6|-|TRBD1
TGTGCCAGCAGTACCCCGGGACAGAGAACTCAGCCCCAGCATTTT
CASSTPGQRTQPQHF
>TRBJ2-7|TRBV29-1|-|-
TGCAGCGTCCGCGGGCACTACGAGCAGTACTTC
CSVRGHYEQYF
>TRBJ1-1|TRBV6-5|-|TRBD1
TGTGCCAGCAGGGACAGGGAAGTGAACACTGAAGCTTTCTTT
CASRDREVNTEAFF
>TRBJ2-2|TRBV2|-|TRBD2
TGTGCCAGCAGCCAGGGACTAGCGGGAGTGGCCGGGGAGCTGTTTTTT
CASSQGLAGVAGELFF
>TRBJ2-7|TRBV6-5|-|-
TGTGCCAGCAGTTTAAAGGGGGTGATCTACGAGCAGTACTTC
CASSLKGVIYEQYF
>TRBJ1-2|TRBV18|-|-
TGTGCCAGCTCACGTGGGGGCGAGAACTATGGCTACACCTTC
CASSRGGENYGYTF
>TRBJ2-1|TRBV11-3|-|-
TGTGCCAGCAGCTTAGTACAGTACAATGAGCAGTTCTTC
CASSLVQYNEQFF
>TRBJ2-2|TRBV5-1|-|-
TGCGCCAGCAGCTTGGTCCTAGAGGGCGGGGAGCTGTTTTTT
CASSLVLEGGELFF
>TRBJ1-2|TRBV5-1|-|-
TGCGCCAGCAGCTTGGGAACTCAGGCTAACTATGGCTACACCTTC
CASSLGTQANYGYTF
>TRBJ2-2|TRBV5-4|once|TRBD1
TGTGCCAGCCGCCGTGACAGGGGTACCGGGGAGCTGTTTTTT
CASRRDRGTGELFF
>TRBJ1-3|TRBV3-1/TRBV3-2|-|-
TGTGCCAGCAGCCCGACACAGGTGACGAACACCATATATTTT
CASSPTQVTNTIYF
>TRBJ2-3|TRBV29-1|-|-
TGCAGCGTTGCCTCGGGAGCCCCCACAGATACGCAGTATTTT
CSVASGAPTDTQYF
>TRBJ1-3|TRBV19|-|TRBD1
TGTGCCAGTAGTATGGGACAGACTTTCTCTGGAAACACCATATATTTT
CASSMGQTFSGNTIYF
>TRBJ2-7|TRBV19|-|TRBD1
TGTGCCAGTAGCCCCGACAGGGGGCGGGCCTACGAGCAGTACTTC
CASSPDRGRAYEQYF
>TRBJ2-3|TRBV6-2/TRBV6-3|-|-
TGTGCCAGCAGATACTTACAGGGTACCGATACGCAGTATTTT
CASRYLQGTDTQYF
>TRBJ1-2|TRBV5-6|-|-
TGTGCCAGCAGCCCGGGACTGCCTTATGGCTACACCTTC
CASSPGLPYGYTF
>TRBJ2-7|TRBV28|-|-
TGTGCCAGCAGTTTAAGGGGGACCCTCTACGAGCAGTACTTC
CASSLRGTLYEQYF
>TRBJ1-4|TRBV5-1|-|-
TGCGCCAGCAGCAAGGCTGGGCTGGGTGAAAAACTGTTTTTT
CASSKAGLGEKLFF
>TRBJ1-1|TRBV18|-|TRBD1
TGTGCCAGCTCACCGCAGGGGGCGGCTGGCACTGAAGCTTTCTTT
CASSPQGAAGTEAFF
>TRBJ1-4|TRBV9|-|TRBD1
TGTGCCAGCAGCGCCGGTTCGGACAGGGGTGTAGAAAAACTGTTTTTT
CASSAGSDRGVEKLFF
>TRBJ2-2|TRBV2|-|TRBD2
TGTGCCAGCAGTGAGGGGACTAGCGGGAACACCGGGGAGCTGTTTTTT
CASSEGTSGNTGELFF
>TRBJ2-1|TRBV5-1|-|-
TGCGCCAGCAGCGAGGGACTTACCTACAATGAGCAGTTCTTC
CASSEGLTYNEQFF
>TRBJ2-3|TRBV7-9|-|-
TGTGCCAGCAGCTCCCTAGCCGCAGATACGCAGTATTTT
CASSSLAADTQYF